This is a list of T cell receptor beta chains from one sample in a study of untreated major depressive disorder. Sequencing used immunoSEQ multiplex PCR; TCRdb keeps in-frame clones, though not all of them. In the table there are roughly 17,000 clones, under 95% of which are singletons. Sequencing was done on a sample of CD4+ T cells from PBMCs. Receptors were obtained from a woman aged 40 to 49 with major depressive disorder. Both conserved end residues are part of each CDR3. The order of the fields is D gene, J gene, V gene, clone size, CDR3 protein, CDR3 DNA. A D gene is named only where the DNA matches it firmly. Some rows have no size entry. The others give once, few or many, or a class for an expanded clone.

TRBD2	TRBJ2-5	TRBV6-6	NA	CASKQRGAQETQYF	TGTGCCAGCAAACAGCGGGGGGCACAAGAGACCCAGTACTTC
NA	TRBJ2-3	TRBV4-1	NA	CASSQQGIVADTQYF	TGCGCCAGCAGCCAACAAGGTATAGTCGCAGATACGCAGTATTTT
TRBD1	TRBJ1-1	TRBV6-1	NA	CASSGGQGLSAFF	TGTGCCAGCAGTGGGGGACAGGGGCTTAGTGCTTTCTTT
NA	TRBJ2-1	TRBV14	NA	CASSQLGGAYNEQFF	TGTGCCAGCAGCCAGCTCGGAGGGGCATACAATGAGCAGTTCTTC
NA	TRBJ2-7	TRBV5-4	NA	CASSQTRTDYEQYF	TGTGCCAGCAGCCAAACCCGGACGGACTACGAGCAGTACTTC
NA	TRBJ1-2	TRBV19	NA	CASSIERGYGYTF	TGTGCCAGTAGTATAGAGCGGGGCTATGGCTACACCTTC
NA	TRBJ2-5	TRBV7-8	NA	CASSPGLLGSQYF	TGTGCCAGCAGCCCAGGCCTTTTGGGTTCGCAGTACTTC
NA	TRBJ2-1	TRBV5-1	NA	CASSLVTVSYNEQFF	TGCGCCAGCAGCTTGGTAACGGTTTCCTACAATGAGCAGTTCTTC
NA	TRBJ1-5	TRBV7-2	NA	CASSYYGGQPQHF	TGTGCCAGCAGCTATTACGGGGGGCAGCCCCAGCATTTT
NA	TRBJ1-5	TRBV12-5	once	CASGGGRSNQPQHF	TGTGCTAGTGGTGGGGGTCGGAGCAATCAGCCCCAGCATTTT
TRBD2	TRBJ2-3	TRBV29-1	NA	CSVGIAGVVPDTQYF	TGCAGCGTGGGCATCGCGGGAGTAGTCCCAGATACGCAGTATTTT
TRBD1	TRBJ1-1	TRBV18	NA	CASSQGQTAEAFF	TGTGCCAGCTCCCAGGGACAGACAGCTGAAGCTTTCTTT
NA	TRBJ1-1	TRBV11-2	NA	CASSEQGRGTEAFF	TGTGCCAGCAGTGAACAGGGCCGTGGGACTGAAGCTTTCTTT
NA	TRBJ2-5	TRBV7-3	NA	CASSRQAQETQYF	TGTGCCAGCAGTCGACAGGCCCAAGAGACCCAGTACTTC
TRBD1	TRBJ2-7	TRBV5-1	NA	CASSGAGQGSYEQYF	TGCGCCAGCAGCGGGGCGGGACAGGGGAGCTACGAGCAGTACTTC
NA	TRBJ1-5	TRBV11-2	NA	CASSLDPGANQPQHF	TGTGCCAGCAGCTTAGACCCAGGAGCCAATCAGCCCCAGCATTTT
NA	TRBJ2-1	TRBV30	NA	CAWSDGLGYPEQFF	TGTGCCTGGAGTGATGGGTTAGGGTACCCTGAGCAGTTCTTC
NA	TRBJ1-2	TRBV5-6	NA	CASSLSGVRGYTF	TGTGCCAGCAGCTTGTCAGGGGTCCGGGGCTACACCTTC
TRBD2	TRBJ2-1	TRBV5-1	NA	CASSSTSGDPYNEQFF	TGCGCCAGCAGCTCGACTAGCGGGGATCCCTACAATGAGCAGTTCTTC